This T cell receptor beta chain comes out of a study of shared clonotypes between healthy human individuals. The study, taken as a whole, reports: The naive CD4 repertoires of a handful of donors were compared, and about 5% of clonotypes were shared.

Methods used by the authors: Junction-only sequences without quality scores came from ImmunoSEQ, so filtering differed. Profiling relied on immunoSEQ multiplex PCR, and the TCRdb table lists in-frame clones only, not all of them. The D gene and trimming were derived from the DNA, and the V and J assignments and clone size from that table. This table has more than 900,000 clones, about 80% appearing once. Points on this clone: No antigen is known for it. This sample includes further DNA sequences coding for the same CDR3.

The sample taken for sequencing was memory CD4+ T cells from PBMCs. Subset specified: CD45RA-negative fraction. This clonotype originated in a man aged 18 to 29 in good health. Some clones in this sample may be carry-over from other donors' samples.

CDR3 residues: CASSLEPTYEQYF. The CDR3 DNA follows: TGCGCCAGCAGCTTGGAACCCACCTACGAGCAGTACTTC. The rearrangement joins TRBV5-1 to TRBJ2-7; unclear D gene. Germline V gene sequence: CDR1 SGHRS, CDR2 YFSETQ. Deletions cut 0 bases from V and 2 bases from J, with 6 bases between. This CDR3 is built from 13 residues.